This T cell receptor (beta chain) is from a study of PD-1 blockade in mismatch repair-deficient tumors. Turning to the study itself: All were previously treated, progressing patients with some twelve mismatch repair-deficient cancer types. Study-level points and caveats: Tumor-resident clones, often absent from pretreatment blood, expanded after pembrolizumab and then contracted.

The data were produced by immunoSEQ multiplex PCR, yet TCRdb's version contains in-frame clones alone and is incomplete. Counted here are about 34,000 clones, about 85% occurring once; the ten biggest clones make up 3% to 4%. Mismatch repair deficiency was confirmed in all patients, by PCR or immunohistochemistry. A few pembrolizumab responders had their TCRs sequenced. This clone was detected only once. Its specificity is not known. The TCR comes from an adult with mismatch repair-deficient cancer. Sequenced here: PBMCs, sampled approximately 6 weeks after starting pembrolizumab.

The DNA of the CDR3 is TGTGCCAGCAGCTCCGGGACTAGCGGGAGAGGCGAGCAGTACTTC. Its protein product is CASSSGTSGRGEQYF. The chain combines TRBV28 with TRBJ2-7; 14 bases map to TRBD2. Germline CDR1 is MDHEN and CDR2 is SYDVKM. Germline trimming cut 6 bases from V and 6 bases from J; bases unmatched to any gene: 7. There are 15 residues in the CDR3.